This record covers a single TCR beta chain. The CDR3 spans 14 residues. The germline V gene has CDR1 SGHDT and CDR2 YYEEEE. V was shortened by 1 base and J by 0 bases, with 8 bases between the two germline ends. As to treatment: randomized to nivolumab then ipilimumab (arm A) or the reverse (arm B). No patient had prior DNA-damaging chemotherapy. The data originate from a study of sequential checkpoint blockade in melanoma. Clones were read by immunoSEQ multiplex PCR, and TCRdb kept only the in-frame ones, dropping some. The top ten clones hold roughly 26% of a sample with roughly 6,500 clones, under 50% of them seen once.

The genes are TRBV5-6 and TRBJ2-7, with D perhaps TRBD1 (6 bases). Sequences were derived from CD8+ T cells sorted from blood (inferred from file names), sampled from a patient given nivolumab and ipilimumab in sequence. This clonotype was obtained from a human patient with melanoma. Some clones in this sample may be carry-over from other donors' samples. CDR3 sequence (DNA): TGTGCCAGCAGCTTGAGAGGGGGCTCCTACGAGCAGTACTTC. It is translated as CASSLRGGSYEQYF. The full variable domain, its missing parts supplied by reference TRBV5-6 and TRBJ2-7, is DAGVTQSPTHLIKTRGQQVTLRCSPKSGHDTVSWYQQALGQGPQFIFQYYEEEERQRGNFPDRFSGHQFPNYSSELNVNALLLGDSALYLCASSLRGGSYEQYFGPGTRLTVT.